The 23 T cell receptor beta chains below were found in one sample sequenced in a study of OX40 agonist ivuxolimab in advanced cancers. To prepare the library, the immunoSEQ multiplex PCR assay was applied. TCRdb's version of the immuneACCESS table is confined to in-frame rearrangements and falls short of the full clone set. An unresolved V gene accounts for under half of the shortfall where checked; the remainder is of unknown origin. The sample profile shows roughly 75,000 clones; roughly 90% of them were found once. The ten largest clones represent about 2.7% of the sample. The sample consisted of CD4+ or CD8+ T cells sorted from blood, taken in a trial of the OX40 agonist ivuxolimab. These TCRs come from an adult with an advanced solid tumor such as melanoma, head and neck, liver or kidney cancer.

This clone occurred once. The J gene is TRBJ1-4, the V gene TRBV19, with a possible D match to TRBD1 (5 bases). This CDR3 contains 15 residues. The germline CDR1 and CDR2 sequences are LNHDA and SQIVND (reference sequence). V was clipped by 6 bases and J by 1 base, with 12 bases between them. CDR3 amino acids: CASRGQTETNEKLFF. The CDR3 nucleotides read TGTGCCAGTAGGGGCCAGACAGAAACTAATGAAAAACTGTTTTTT.

This sequence joins TRBV9 and TRBJ1-1; D possibly corresponds to TRBD1 (5 bases). Germline V gene data show CDR1 as SGDLS and CDR2 as YYNGEE. This CDR3 region has 13 residues. The V end was cut by 3 bases, the J end by 7 bases, with 13 bases between. CDR3 sequence reads: CASSGTGRNEAFF. For the CDR3, the DNA is TGTGCCAGCAGCGGAACAGGTCGCAATGAAGCTTTCTTT.

The chain has TRBV7-2 and TRBJ1-2; D gene ambiguous. The germline V and J ends were trimmed by 2 bases and 4 bases, with 14 bases remaining between them. Germline values: CDR1 SGHTA, CDR2 FQGNSA. CDR3 length equals 15 residues. CDR3 in amino acids: CASSLSAGTSYGYTF. In DNA, the CDR3 is TGTGCCAGCAGCTTATCAGCAGGAACTAGCTATGGCTACACCTTC.

This clone was counted a single time. This chain uses TRBV2 with TRBJ2-7; D may be TRBD1 (7 bases). Germline V gene sequence: CDR1 SNHLY, CDR2 FYNNEI. The CDR3 sequence is 13 residues long. The V gene lost 10 bases and the J gene lost 4 bases, with 17 bases spanning the gap. The CDR3 is CANKGTAGYEQYF. DNA of the CDR3: TGTGCCAACAAGGGGACAGCGGGTTACGAGCAGTACTTC.

This clone was seen more than once but under ten times. This chain connects TRBV7-8 to TRBJ2-1, with 7 bases identical to TRBD2. The germline V gene has CDR1 SGHVS and CDR2 FQNEAQ. V trimming: 5 bases; J trimming: 4 bases; junction bases outside the gene matches: 14. This CDR3 contains 17 residues. CDR3 protein: CASSHRGRAGLYNEQFF. In DNA, the CDR3 is TGTGCCAGCAGCCACCGAGGGAGGGCGGGGCTTTACAATGAGCAGTTCTTC.

The V gene is TRBV6-6, the J gene TRBJ1-1, with a weak D call TRBD1 (5 bases). The germline gives CDR1 MNHNY, CDR2 SVGAGI (reference sequence). With 4 bases removed from V and 5 bases from J, the gap between germline ends came to 8 bases. CDR3 length: 12 residues. CDR3 sequence reads: CASSLRGTEAFF. In DNA form, the CDR3 reads TGTGCCAGCAGTTTAAGGGGAACTGAAGCTTTCTTT.

The CDR3 coding sequence is TGTGCCAGCAGCATAGCGGAGGACATTCAGTACTTC. Its translation is CASSIAEDIQYF. The V and J genes are TRBV11-2 and TRBJ2-4; the D gene is possibly TRBD2 (6 bases). Germline V gene sequence: CDR1 SGHAT, CDR2 FQNNGV. CDR3 length: 12 residues. The V and J ends lost 5 bases and 8 bases respectively, with 10 bases between them. Full variable domain (outside the CDR3, taken from reference TRBV11-2 and TRBJ2-4): EAGVAQSPRYKIIEKRQSVAFWCNPISGHATLYWYQQILGQGPKLLIQFQNNGVVDDSQLPKDRFSAERLKGVDSTLKIQPAKLEDSAVYLCASSIAEDIQYFGAGTRLSVL.

The chain carries TRBV1 and TRBJ1-5; the table gives TRBD1 as D, unverified against the DNA. TRBV1 is designated a pseudogene. CDR3 size: 14 residues. The CDR3 sequence: CTSSQEDRVPPQHF. Here the CDR3 DNA reads TGCACCAGCAGCCAAGAGGACAGGGTCCCCCCCCAGCATTTT.

CDR3 amino acids: CASSLRTSGYEQYF. The CDR3 nucleotides are TGTGCCAGCAGCCTACGGACTAGCGGGTACGAGCAGTACTTC. The chain recombines TRBV7-2 with TRBJ2-7, with 11 bases matching TRBD2. V dropped 5 bases and J dropped 4; count of bases not matched to a gene: 4. The CDR3 runs 14 residues. From germline, CDR1 is SGHTA and CDR2 FQGNSA.

The chain couples TRBV6-5 to TRBJ1-1; D possibly corresponds to TRBD1 (5 bases). The CDR3 loop spans 14 amino acids. The germline V gene has CDR1 MNHEY and CDR2 SVGAGI. The V end was cut by 2 bases, the J end by 6 bases, with 13 bases between. CDR3 nucleotides: TGTGCCAGCAGTTACAATGGGAGGGACCCTGAAGCTTTCTTT. Protein product: CASSYNGRDPEAFF.

The count of this clone is one. The rearrangement links TRBV2 to TRBJ2-7, with D possibly TRBD2 on 5 matching bases. The V gene lost 8 bases and the J gene lost 7 bases, with 12 bases spanning the gap. CDR1 and CDR2 from the germline V gene are SNHLY and FYNNEI. The CDR3 totals 11 residues. CDR3 in DNA: TGTGCCAGCGCACTAGTACGTGAGCAGTACTTC. This translates into CASALVREQYF.

The J gene is TRBJ2-1, the V gene TRBV5-4, with a weak D call TRBD1 (5 bases). V dropped 1 base and J dropped 6 bases, with 14 bases sitting between them. From germline, CDR1 is SGHNT and CDR2 YYREEE (reference sequence). CDR3 size: 15 residues. The CDR3 bases are TGTGCCAGCAGCTTGCGTCCAGGGATGTTCAATGAGCAGTTCTTC. As protein: CASSLRPGMFNEQFF.

This chain uses TRBV5-6 with TRBJ2-5, with 9 bases aligning to TRBD2. The ends lost 6 bases at V and 1 base at J; junction bases unmatched: 13. CDR3 length equals 17 residues. CDR1 and CDR2 (germline): SGHDT, YYEEEE. CDR3 bases: TGTGCCAGCACCCCCCCAAGCGGGCGGGGGGGCCAAGAGACCCAGTACTTC. This translates into CASTPPSGRGGQETQYF.

The CDR3 coding sequence is TGCGCCAGCAGCCAGCTAGCGGGGGAGTTCTACAATGAGCAGTTCTTC. This sequence encodes CASSQLAGEFYNEQFF. This chain joins TRBV5-1 and TRBJ2-1; TRBD2 matches 10 bases. CDR3 length: 16 amino acids. The V gene end was trimmed by 4 bases and the J gene end by 3 bases; junction bases not matched to a gene: 7. CDR1 and CDR2 from the germline V gene are SGHRS and YFSETQ.

The chain links TRBV29-1 to TRBJ2-2; no reliable D call. V dropped 3 bases and J dropped 5 bases, with 4 bases sitting between them. This CDR3 region has 11 residues. The V gene's germline CDR1 is SQVTM and CDR2 ANQGSEA. CDR3 residues: CSVDRTGELFF. CDR3 sequence (DNA): TGCAGCGTTGACAGGACCGGGGAGCTGTTTTTT.

This clone came up a few times. This chain connects TRBV6-5 to TRBJ1-5; D gene ambiguous. Deletions cut 6 bases from V and 1 base from J, with 13 bases between. There are 15 residues in the CDR3. The germline gives CDR1 MNHEY, CDR2 SVGAGI. The CDR3 is CASRIRGESNQPQHF. For the CDR3, the DNA is TGTGCCAGCAGGATCCGCGGGGAAAGCAATCAGCCCCAGCATTTT.

The rearrangement uses TRBV28 and TRBJ2-7; D might be TRBD1 or TRBD2, each matching 7 bases. CDR1 and CDR2 (germline): MDHEN, SYDVKM. The CDR3 covers 15 residues. The V and J ends lost 8 bases and 0 bases respectively, with 17 bases between them. In DNA form, the CDR3 reads TGTGCCAGCTGGGGAGGGGGCTCGGACTCCTACGAGCAGTACTTC. Protein: CASWGGGSDSYEQYF.

This chain connects TRBV4-3 to TRBJ1-4, with TRBD1 matching 7 bases. The CDR3 has 18 residues. Losses at the gene ends were 1 base for V and 7 bases for J; bases not matched to a gene: 15. The germline gives CDR1 LGHNA, CDR2 YSLEER. The CDR3 DNA sequence: TGCGCCAGCAGCCAAGGGGCAGAGGCAGGGGGGAATCGTGAAAAACTGTTTTTT. Protein sequence: CASSQGAEAGGNREKLFF.

The chain's CDR3 is CASSPGPNSYEQYF. The CDR3, as DNA: TGTGCCAGCAGCCCGGGACCGAACTCCTACGAGCAGTACTTC. V usage is TRBV5-5 and J usage is TRBJ2-7; D is perhaps TRBD1 or TRBD2 (5 bases each). The CDR3 runs 14 residues. V was cut by 4 bases and J by 0 bases, with 11 bases left in between. The germline V gene encodes CDR1 SGHKS and CDR2 YYEKEE (reference sequence).

This clone was seen a few times. The chain links TRBV23-1 to TRBJ1-1; D may be TRBD1 (6 bases). TRBV23-1 is placed among ORFs of uncertain function. Trimming left V 2 bases short and J 4 bases short, with 14 bases between. The length of the CDR3 is 15 residues. The CDR3, as DNA: TGCGCCAGCAGTCAAAAGGGTACAGGGTTCACTGAAGCTTTCTTT. This encodes CASSQKGTGFTEAFF.

The rearrangement joins TRBV7-2 to TRBJ2-3, with 13 bases aligning to TRBD2. CDR1 SGHTA and CDR2 FQGNSA come from the germline V gene. The trim removed 6 bases at V and 9 bases at J, leaving 12 bases unmatched. The CDR3 has 16 amino acids. The CDR3 nucleotides are TGTGCCAGCAGTTATACTAGCGGGGGGGCCGCGGGGACGCAGTATTTT. This codes for CASSYTSGGAAGTQYF. Using reference TRBV7-2 and TRBJ2-3 for the parts outside the CDR3, the full variable domain is GAGVSQSPSNKVTEKGKDVELRCDPISGHTALYWYRQSLGQGLEFLIYFQGNSAPDKSGLPSDRFSAERTGGSVSTLTIQRTQQEDSAVYLCASSYTSGGAAGTQYFGPGTRLTVL.

The rearrangement uses TRBV30 and TRBJ1-2, with unresolved D. Trimming cost V 2 bases and J 6 bases, with 7 bases left between them. Germline V gene lookup returns CDR1 GTSNPN and CDR2 SVGIG (reference sequence). The CDR3 runs to 11 residues. The CDR3 protein is CAWSLLDGYTF. CDR3 DNA sequence: TGTGCCTGGAGTCTTCTCGATGGCTACACCTTC.

The chain combines TRBV7-9 with TRBJ2-3; D is perhaps TRBD2 (5 bases). Trimming took off 9 bases at V and 2 bases at J, with 9 bases between the two ends. The CDR3 has 12 residues. Germline CDR1 SEHNR, CDR2 FQNEAQ (reference sequence). CDR3 sequence reads: CASGLDTDTQYF. The CDR3 DNA reads as TGTGCCAGTGGACTGGACACAGATACGCAGTATTTT. The complete variable domain, with remaining parts taken from reference TRBV7-9 and TRBJ2-3, reads DTGVSQNPRHKITKRGQNVTFRCDPISEHNRLYWYRQTLGQGPEFLTYFQNEAQLEKSRLLSDRFSAERPKGSFSTLEIQRTEQGDSAMYLCASGLDTDTQYFGPGTRLTVL.